This paragraph reports one TCR beta chain. Its antigen remains unidentified. This sample was taken from a study of cytomegalovirus exposure and HLA in healthy donors. General study findings and limits: A later analysis, which compared TCR beta chains of equal frequency, found the HLA-associated ones more clonally expanded. The number of N-insertions in an Asian-associated ancestry cluster was reportedly below the roughly 660-donor mean in a later analysis. A link between a missense DCLRE1C variant and TCR beta V- and J-gene trimming emerged from a later analysis.

The PCR ran on 60 Vbeta and 13 Jbeta primers. Repertoires were generated with immunoSEQ multiplex PCR, while TCRdb's copy carries only in-frame clones and drops some. The table records some 140,000 clones, roughly 79% of them present only once. The CDR3 spans 15 residues. Germline V CDR1 and CDR2: SGHRS, YFSETQ. V lost 3 bases to trimming and J lost 3 bases; unmatched junction nucleotides: 9. The clonotype comes from a man aged 25-40 years in good health and CMV-seronegative. V is TRBV5-1 and J is TRBJ2-7, with 7 positions matching TRBD1. Sequenced input: PBMCs. The CDR3 DNA reads TGCGCCAGCAGCTGGCGGAAGGGGGCGAACTACGAGCAGTACTTC. Protein product: CASSWRKGANYEQYF. The variable domain in full, with the rest retrieved from reference TRBV5-1 and TRBJ2-7, is KAGVTQTPRYLIKTRGQQVTLSCSPISGHRSVSWYQQTPGQGLQFLFEYFSETQRNKGNFPGRFSGRQFSNSRSEMNVSTLELGDSALYLCASSWRKGANYEQYFGPGTRLTVT.